This entry describes one TCR beta chain. Per the germline V gene, CDR1 is SGHDN and CDR2 is FVKESK. Unmatched junction bases numbered 7, after V lost 6 bases and J lost 3 bases. The CDR3 loop spans 15 amino acids. The data were obtained in a study of blood T cell repertoires in COVID-19. Repertoires were generated with immunoSEQ multiplex PCR, while TCRdb's copy carries only in-frame clones and drops some. This table has under 200,000 clones, approximately 90% appearing once. The genes are TRBV14 and TRBJ2-3; 9 nucleotides align to TRBD2. This TCR came from a woman in her 70s with COVID-19, enrolled during active disease. The specimen sequenced was peripheral blood. The CDR3 DNA follows: TGTGCCAGCAGGGGACGAACTAGCGGGACAGATACGCAGTATTTT. Its protein product is CASRGRTSGTDTQYF.